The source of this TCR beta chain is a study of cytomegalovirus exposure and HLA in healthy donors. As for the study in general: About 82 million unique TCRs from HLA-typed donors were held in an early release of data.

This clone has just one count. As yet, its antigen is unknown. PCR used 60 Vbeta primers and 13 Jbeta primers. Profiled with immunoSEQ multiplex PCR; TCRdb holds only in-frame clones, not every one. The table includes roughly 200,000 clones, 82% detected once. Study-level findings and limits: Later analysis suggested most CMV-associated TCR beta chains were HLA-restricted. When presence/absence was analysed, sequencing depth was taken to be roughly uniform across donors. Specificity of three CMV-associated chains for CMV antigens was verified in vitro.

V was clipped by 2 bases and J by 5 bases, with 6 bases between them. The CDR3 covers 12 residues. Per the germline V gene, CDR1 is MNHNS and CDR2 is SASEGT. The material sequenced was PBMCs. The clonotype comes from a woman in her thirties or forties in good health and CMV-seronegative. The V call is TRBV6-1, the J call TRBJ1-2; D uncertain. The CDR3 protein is CASSESGYGYTF. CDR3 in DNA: TGTGCCAGCAGTGAAAGCGGGTATGGCTACACCTTC.